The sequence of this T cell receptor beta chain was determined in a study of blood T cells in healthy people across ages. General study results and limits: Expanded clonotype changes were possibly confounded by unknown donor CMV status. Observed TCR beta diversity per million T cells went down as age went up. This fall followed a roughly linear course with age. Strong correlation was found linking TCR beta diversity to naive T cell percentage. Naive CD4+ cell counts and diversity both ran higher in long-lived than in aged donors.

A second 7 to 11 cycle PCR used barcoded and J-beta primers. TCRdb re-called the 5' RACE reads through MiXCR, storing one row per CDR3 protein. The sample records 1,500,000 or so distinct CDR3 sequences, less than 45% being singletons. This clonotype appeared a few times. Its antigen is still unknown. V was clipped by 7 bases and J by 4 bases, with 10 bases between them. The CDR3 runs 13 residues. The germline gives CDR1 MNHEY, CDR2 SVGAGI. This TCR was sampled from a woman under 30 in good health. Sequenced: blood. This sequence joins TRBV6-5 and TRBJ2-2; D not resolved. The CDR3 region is CASTPYPTGELFF. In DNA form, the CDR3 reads TGTGCCAGCACCCCTTACCCCACCGGGGAGCTGTTTTTT.